This record covers a single T cell receptor beta chain. Its specificity is not known. This sample was taken from a study of cytomegalovirus exposure and HLA in healthy donors. With V trimmed by 7 bases and J by 5 bases, 13 bases remained unmatched. The CDR3 has 16 residues. CDR1 MNHEY and CDR2 SMNVEV come from the germline V gene (reference sequence). Notes on the study in general: High specificity and sensitivity for cytomegalovirus status were reported for the classifier. Evidence from a later analysis indicated that most CMV-associated TCR beta chains looked HLA-restricted.

In the PCR, 60 Vbeta and 13 Jbeta primers were used. Here immunoSEQ multiplex PCR was the method, and the copy in TCRdb shows in-frame clones only, minus some. The top ten hold approximately 1.8% of the sample, which has 90,000 to 150,000 clones, 80% to 90% seen once. The chain links TRBV27 to TRBJ2-1, with 8 positions matching TRBD2. Sequenced material: PBMCs. This clonotype was sampled from a man aged 40-49 years in good health and CMV-seronegative. The CDR3 loop is CASTLGASGYHNEQFF. The CDR3 DNA reads as TGTGCCAGCACCTTGGGGGCTAGCGGGTATCACAATGAGCAGTTCTTC.